The source of this T cell receptor (beta chain) is a study of OX40 agonist ivuxolimab in advanced cancers. Using immunoSEQ multiplex PCR, the repertoire was profiled, and TCRdb retains in-frame clones only, with some absent. The sample has some 100,000 clones; approximately 92% are singletons. The CDR3 totals 15 residues. V was cut by 0 bases and J by 9 bases, with 12 bases left in between. Germline V gene data show CDR1 as LNHNV and CDR2 as YYDKDF (reference sequence). The V and J genes are TRBV15 and TRBJ1-6; no firm D call. This receptor was identified in an adult with an advanced solid tumor such as melanoma, head and neck, liver or kidney cancer. Sequencing was performed on CD4+ or CD8+ T cells sorted from blood, taken in a trial of the OX40 agonist ivuxolimab. CDR3 coding DNA: TGTGCCACCAGCAGAGATCGTAGTGCGGGTTCACCCCTCCACTTT. Encoded protein: CATSRDRSAGSPLHF.